A selection of T cell receptor beta chains follows, all from one sample in a study of OX40 agonist ivuxolimab in advanced cancers. Some clones are missing from TCRdb's copy, which holds only in-frame ones; the method was immunoSEQ multiplex PCR. The sample comprises around 26,000 clones, 79% of which are singletons, and roughly 23% rests with the top ten. This sample comprised CD4+ or CD8+ T cells sorted from blood, obtained in a trial of the OX40 agonist ivuxolimab. The receptors here all came from an adult with an advanced solid tumor such as melanoma, head and neck, liver or kidney cancer. Each CDR3 is given with its conserved first and last residue. The D gene is left open where the match is weak. Size is stated for part of the rows, as once, few or many counts, or as a class when the clone is expanded.

size: NA; V: TRBV19; J: TRBJ2-2; D: NA; length: 14; DNA: TGTGCCAGTAGAAAGGGGTTCTATTCCGGGGAGCTGTTTTTT; CDR3: CASRKGFYSGELFF
size: many; V: TRBV7-8; J: TRBJ2-1; D: TRBD2; length: 17; DNA: TGTGCCAGCAGCCGTGGACTAGCGGGAGGCTCCTACAATGAGCAGTTCTTC; CDR3: CASSRGLAGGSYNEQFF
size: NA; V: TRBV14; J: TRBJ1-5; D: NA; length: 13; DNA: TGTGCCAGCAGCCAACTACAGGGTCAGCCCCAGCATTTT; CDR3: CASSQLQGQPQHF
size: NA; V: TRBV7-9; J: TRBJ1-5; D: NA; length: 16; DNA: TGTGCCAGCAGCCAAGACGGGACGGACAGCAATCAGCCCCAGCATTTT; CDR3: CASSQDGTDSNQPQHF
size: few; V: TRBV7-9; J: TRBJ1-2; D: NA; length: 11; DNA: TGTGCCAGCAGCTTAGGAGACGGCTACACCTTC; CDR3: CASSLGDGYTF
size: NA; V: TRBV5-4; J: TRBJ2-7; D: NA; length: 14; DNA: TGTGCCAGCAGCATCCGGGACTCATCCTACGAGCAGTACTTC; CDR3: CASSIRDSSYEQYF
size: NA; V: TRBV27; J: TRBJ1-1; D: NA; length: 12; DNA: TGTGCCAGCAGTCCCCGGGGTAGGGAAGCTTTCTTT; CDR3: CASSPRGREAFF
size: NA; V: TRBV5-6; J: TRBJ2-5; D: TRBD1; length: 14; DNA: TGTGCCAGCAGCTCTTCGGGACAGTTCGAGACCCAGTACTTC; CDR3: CASSSSGQFETQYF
size: NA; V: TRBV9; J: TRBJ2-3; D: NA; length: 14; DNA: TGTGCCAGCAGTCAAGGACGCGACACAGATACGCAGTATTTT; CDR3: CASSQGRDTDTQYF
size: NA; V: TRBV4-2; J: TRBJ1-1; D: NA; length: 13; DNA: TGTGCCAGCAGCCAAGATATGGGCACTGAAGCTTTCTTT; CDR3: CASSQDMGTEAFF
size: once; V: TRBV28; J: TRBJ1-2; D: NA; length: 17; DNA: TGTGCCAGCAGTTCGGACGTATACCAGGGATCGGGCTATGGCTACACCTTC; CDR3: CASSSDVYQGSGYGYTF
size: NA; V: TRBV6-5; J: TRBJ1-4; D: NA; length: 15; DNA: TGTGCCAGCAGTTTTGTTCATTCCCTAAATGAAAAACTGTTTTTT; CDR3: CASSFVHSLNEKLFF
size: once; V: TRBV14; J: TRBJ2-7; D: NA; length: 12; DNA: TGTGCCAGCAGCCAAGCCTACTACGAGCAGTACTTC; CDR3: CASSQAYYEQYF
size: NA; V: TRBV30; J: TRBJ2-7; D: NA; length: 12; DNA: TGTGCCTGGAGTTGGGTCGCCGGCGAGCAGTACTTC; CDR3: CAWSWVAGEQYF
size: once; V: TRBV19; J: TRBJ2-1; D: TRBD2; length: 17; DNA: TGTGCCAGTAGCGCCTATAAGGGACTAGCGGCTTACAATGAGCAGTTCTTC; CDR3: CASSAYKGLAAYNEQFF
size: NA; V: TRBV19; J: TRBJ2-2; D: NA; length: 11; DNA: TGTGCCAGTAGTAGTACCGGGGAGCTGTTTTTT; CDR3: CASSSTGELFF
size: NA; V: TRBV27; J: TRBJ2-1; D: NA; length: 11; DNA: TGTGCCAGCAGCCAACAGAGTGAGCAGTTCTTC; CDR3: CASSQQSEQFF
size: NA; V: TRBV4-1; J: TRBJ2-4; D: NA; length: 12; DNA: TGCGCCAGCAGCCAAGACCGACGGTTCCAGTACTTC; CDR3: CASSQDRRFQYF
size: few; V: TRBV14; J: TRBJ2-7; D: NA; length: 12; DNA: TGTGCCAGCAGCCAAGATGGGGCGGAGCAGTACTTC; CDR3: CASSQDGAEQYF
size: once; V: TRBV27; J: TRBJ2-7; D: NA; length: 13; DNA: TGTGCCAGCAGTCCCGGACAGACATACGGGCAGTACTTC; CDR3: CASSPGQTYGQYF
size: NA; V: TRBV25-1; J: TRBJ2-7; D: TRBD1; length: 15; DNA: TGTGCCAGCAGTTACTCGCCGGGACAGTTCTACGAGCAGTACTTC; CDR3: CASSYSPGQFYEQYF
size: NA; V: TRBV10-3; J: TRBJ2-7; D: NA; length: 16; DNA: TGTGCCATCAGTGAGTCGATGGGCACGTTAAGGGACGAGCAGTACTTC; CDR3: CAISESMGTLRDEQYF
size: once; V: TRBV27; J: TRBJ2-7; D: NA; length: 12; DNA: TGTGCCAGCATAGGGGTAAACTACGAGCAGTACTTC; CDR3: CASIGVNYEQYF
size: NA; V: TRBV4-1; J: TRBJ1-1; D: NA; length: 15; DNA: TGCGCCAGCAGCCAAGTTGAGGGACTGAACACTGAAGCTTTCTTT; CDR3: CASSQVEGLNTEAFF
size: NA; V: TRBV9; J: TRBJ2-5; D: NA; length: 13; DNA: TGTGCCAGCAGCCGGGGTGCCCAAGAGACCCAGTACTTC; CDR3: CASSRGAQETQYF
size: NA; V: TRBV21-1; J: TRBJ2-3; D: NA; length: 16; DNA: TGTGCCAGCAGCAAAGATCGGACAGGGGGGGAAGATACGCAGTATTTT; CDR3: CASSKDRTGGEDTQYF
size: NA; V: TRBV9; J: TRBJ2-3; D: TRBD2; length: 14; DNA: TGTGCCAGCAGCTCTGGGACTAGCGGGGGAACGCAGTATTTT; CDR3: CASSSGTSGGTQYF
size: NA; V: TRBV29-1; J: TRBJ1-1; D: NA; length: 10; DNA: TGCAGCGTTGAAAAGGGGGTAGCTTTCTTT; CDR3: CSVEKGVAFF
size: NA; V: TRBV11-3; J: TRBJ2-2; D: TRBD1; length: 16; DNA: TGTGCCAGCAGCCCTAGACAGGGACCGAACACCGGGGAGCTGTTTTTT; CDR3: CASSPRQGPNTGELFF
size: NA; V: TRBV7-6; J: TRBJ2-7; D: NA; length: 12; DNA: TGTGCCAGCAGCTTAAAGGGGTACGAGCAGTACTTC; CDR3: CASSLKGYEQYF
size: NA; V: TRBV13; J: TRBJ1-1; D: NA; length: 14; DNA: TGTGCCAGCAGCGTAGAGGGCTCGGGGACTGAAGCTTTCTTT; CDR3: CASSVEGSGTEAFF
size: many; V: TRBV28; J: TRBJ2-7; D: NA; length: 15; DNA: TGTGCCAGCAGTTTAGGGACCGTTAGCTCCTACGAGCAGTACTTC; CDR3: CASSLGTVSSYEQYF
size: NA; V: TRBV19; J: TRBJ1-2; D: NA; length: 14; DNA: TGTGCCAGTATGAAAGTTGGGGGAGACTATGGCTACACCTTC; CDR3: CASMKVGGDYGYTF
size: few; V: TRBV27; J: TRBJ2-7; D: NA; length: 13; DNA: TGTGCCAGCAGTAAAGGTTACTCCTACGAGCAGTACTTC; CDR3: CASSKGYSYEQYF
size: few; V: TRBV9; J: TRBJ1-1; D: NA; length: 15; DNA: TGTGCCAGCAGCCAGAACCCGGGGTCGAACACTGAAGCTTTCTTT; CDR3: CASSQNPGSNTEAFF
size: NA; V: TRBV5-6; J: TRBJ2-7; D: NA; length: 13; DNA: TGTGCCAGCAGCTTCGGGACCTCCTACGAGCAGTACTTC; CDR3: CASSFGTSYEQYF
size: few; V: TRBV4-3; J: TRBJ1-2; D: NA; length: 16; DNA: TGCGCCAGCAGCCAATATCCGGAGACAGCCTACTATGGCTACACCTTC; CDR3: CASSQYPETAYYGYTF
size: NA; V: TRBV28; J: TRBJ1-2; D: TRBD1; length: 15; DNA: TGTGCCAGCAGTATTTACAGGGGGGCTAACTATGGCTACACCTTC; CDR3: CASSIYRGANYGYTF
size: NA; V: TRBV12-5; J: TRBJ2-2; D: NA; length: 12; DNA: TGTGCTAGTGGTTTGCCAAGCAGGGAGCTGTTTTTT; CDR3: CASGLPSRELFF
size: NA; V: TRBV2; J: TRBJ2-1; D: TRBD2; length: 11; DNA: TGTGCCAGCAGGGTCGGACTAGGAGAGTTCTTC; CDR3: CASRVGLGEFF
size: NA; V: TRBV5-4; J: TRBJ2-3; D: NA; length: 16; DNA: TGTGCCAGCCGGCCCGAGGTGGGACTCCCCACAGATACGCAGTATTTT; CDR3: CASRPEVGLPTDTQYF
size: NA; V: TRBV28; J: TRBJ1-5; D: NA; length: 15; DNA: TGTGCCAGCAGTTTTGGGGAGGTGAGCAATCAGCCCCAGCATTTT; CDR3: CASSFGEVSNQPQHF
size: NA; V: TRBV27; J: TRBJ2-7; D: NA; length: 14; DNA: TGTGCCAGCAGTGACGGGCTCGGGGCTTACGAGCAGTACTTC; CDR3: CASSDGLGAYEQYF
size: once; V: TRBV7-9; J: TRBJ2-7; D: TRBD2; length: 15; DNA: TGTGCCAGCAGCACCCCGCGCGGGGGGACTCGGGAGCAGTACTTC; CDR3: CASSTPRGGTREQYF
size: NA; V: TRBV7-3; J: TRBJ2-7; D: TRBD2; length: 14; DNA: TGTGCCAGCAGCGAGGGACTAGGAGCCTACGAGCAGTACTTC; CDR3: CASSEGLGAYEQYF
size: NA; V: TRBV5-6; J: TRBJ2-7; D: NA; length: 14; DNA: TGTGCCAGCAGCTACGGGACTCCTACTTCCGAGCAGTACTTC; CDR3: CASSYGTPTSEQYF
size: NA; V: TRBV30; J: TRBJ2-7; D: TRBD2; length: 16; DNA: TGTGCCTGGAGTGTACCCCTTGGGAGGGAGTACCACGAGCAGTACTTC; CDR3: CAWSVPLGREYHEQYF
size: NA; V: TRBV6-6; J: TRBJ2-3; D: TRBD2; length: 15; DNA: TGTGCCAGCAGTCTAGCGGGGGGGACCACAGATACGCAGTATTTT; CDR3: CASSLAGGTTDTQYF
size: once; V: TRBV9; J: TRBJ2-5; D: TRBD2; length: 16; DNA: TGTGCCAGCAGCGCGAAACTAGCGGGAGTGGGAGAGACCCAGTACTTC; CDR3: CASSAKLAGVGETQYF
size: NA; V: TRBV27; J: TRBJ2-7; D: TRBD1; length: 15; DNA: TGTGCCAGCAGTTTATCCGGACAGGGGCTATACGAGCAGTACTTC; CDR3: CASSLSGQGLYEQYF
size: NA; V: TRBV5-1; J: TRBJ2-5; D: NA; length: 14; DNA: TGCGCCAGCAGCTTGGCAGGCGGAGAAGAGACCCAGTACTTC; CDR3: CASSLAGGEETQYF
size: NA; V: TRBV7-9; J: TRBJ1-5; D: NA; length: 14; DNA: TGTGCCAGCAGCTTCGGGGGGGCTAATCAGCCCCAGCATTTT; CDR3: CASSFGGANQPQHF
size: NA; V: TRBV5-4; J: TRBJ1-2; D: NA; length: 15; DNA: TGTGCCAGCAGCTTGCAAGGACTCAGAGTGGGTGGCTACACCTTC; CDR3: CASSLQGLRVGGYTF
size: NA; V: TRBV6-1; J: TRBJ1-1; D: TRBD1; length: 15; DNA: TGTGCCAGCAGTGAAAAACAGGGGGGATACACTGAAGCTTTCTTT; CDR3: CASSEKQGGYTEAFF
size: NA; V: TRBV7-8; J: TRBJ1-2; D: TRBD1; length: 18; DNA: TGTGCCAGCATCCCTATGGAGAACAGGGGAAGTTGGAACTATGGCTACACCTTC; CDR3: CASIPMENRGSWNYGYTF
size: few; V: TRBV6-6; J: TRBJ2-3; D: NA; length: 12; DNA: TGTGCCAGCAGTTACGCCACAGATACGCAGTATTTT; CDR3: CASSYATDTQYF
size: once; V: TRBV11-2; J: TRBJ2-1; D: TRBD2; length: 15; DNA: TGTGCCAGTACCTTTGGGACTAGCGGACTGAATGAGCAGTTCTTC; CDR3: CASTFGTSGLNEQFF
size: NA; V: TRBV29-1; J: TRBJ1-2; D: NA; length: 15; DNA: TGCAGCGTAGAACGACCCTTGGGGACCGGTTATGGCTACACCTTC; CDR3: CSVERPLGTGYGYTF
size: NA; V: TRBV21-1; J: TRBJ2-5; D: NA; length: 17; DNA: TGTGCCAGCAGCTTACTCCGGACAGGGCCCACCCAAGAGACCCAGTACTTC; CDR3: CASSLLRTGPTQETQYF